The clone carrying this T cell receptor beta chain was recorded many times. Its matching antigen is unknown. This sample is part of a study of T-cell reconstitution after alpha-beta-depleted transplantation in children. CDR1 DFQATT and CDR2 SNEGSKA come from the germline V gene (reference sequence). Losses at the gene ends were 0 bases for V and 5 bases for J; bases not matched to a gene: 7. This CDR3 region has 15 residues. Study-wide findings and caveats: Recipient T cells and thymic progenitors that survived gave rise to the high TCRbeta diversity observed at day 60 in some patients. A year had passed since transplant, and T-cell counts and diversity by then came mostly from newly produced T cells. The origin of alpha-beta T cells about two months after transplant was reportedly several hundred expanded graft clones.

Unique molecular identifiers were used in preparing the TCRbeta library. TCRdb passed the PCR reads through MiXCR, listing each CDR3 protein once. The table has 700,000 to 950,000 distinct CDR3 sequences, less than 20% seen once; the top ten hold around 4.5%. Sequenced here: PBMCs, mostly from graft donor cells, sampled 360 days after TCRalphabeta/CD19-depleted stem cell transplant. This chain connects TRBV20-1 to TRBJ2-3; TRBD2 agrees at 8 bases. The sequence was obtained from a male patient under 18 who had a stem cell transplant for acute lymphoblastic leukemia, so the T cells may come from the graft donor. CDR3 in amino acids: CSARDPGLAGDTQYF. CDR3 bases: TGCAGTGCTAGAGATCCCGGACTAGCCGGAGATACGCAGTATTTT.